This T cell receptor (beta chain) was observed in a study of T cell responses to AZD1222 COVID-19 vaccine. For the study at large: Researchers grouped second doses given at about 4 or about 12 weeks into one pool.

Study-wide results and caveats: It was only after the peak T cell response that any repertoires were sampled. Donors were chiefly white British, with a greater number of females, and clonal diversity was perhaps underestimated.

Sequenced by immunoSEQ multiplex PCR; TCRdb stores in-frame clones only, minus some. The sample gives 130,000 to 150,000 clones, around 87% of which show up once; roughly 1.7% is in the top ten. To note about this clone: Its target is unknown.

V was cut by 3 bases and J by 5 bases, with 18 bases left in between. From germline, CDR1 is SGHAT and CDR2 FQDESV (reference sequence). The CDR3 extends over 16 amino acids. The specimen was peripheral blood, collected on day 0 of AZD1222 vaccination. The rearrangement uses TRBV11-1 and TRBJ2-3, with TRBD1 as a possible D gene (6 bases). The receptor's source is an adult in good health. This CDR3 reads CASSLIGQQGRDTQYF. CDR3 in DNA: TGTGCCAGCAGCTTGATCGGCCAGCAGGGGAGAGATACGCAGTATTTT.